This T cell receptor (beta chain) was documented in a study of OX40 agonist ivuxolimab in advanced cancers. Turning to the study itself: Each patient was given ivuxolimab into a vein every 2 weeks, at 0.01 to 10 mg/kg. Two cutaneous melanoma patients and one hepatocellular carcinoma patient, three in all, had partial responses.

This table comes from immunoSEQ multiplex PCR, and its TCRdb copy is limited to in-frame clones, with some not included. The sample holds roughly 45,000 clones, over 75% seen once. The CDR3 length is 14 residues. CDR1 and CDR2 (germline): SNHLY, FYNNEI. V lost 6 bases, J lost 2 bases, and 13 bases lay in between. This chain uses TRBV2 with TRBJ1-1, with D maybe TRBD1 (6 bases). This material consisted of CD4+ or CD8+ T cells sorted from blood, taken in a trial of the OX40 agonist ivuxolimab. The sequence was obtained from an adult with an advanced solid tumor such as melanoma, head and neck, liver or kidney cancer. Here the CDR3 reads CASRPDSPNTEAFF. The CDR3 DNA reads TGTGCCAGCAGGCCGGACAGTCCTAACACTGAAGCTTTCTTT. Variable domain in full (rest from reference TRBV2 and TRBJ1-1): EPEVTQTPSHQVTQMGQEVILRCVPISNHLYFYWYRQILGQKVEFLVSFYNNEISEKSEIFDDQFSVERPDGSNFTLKIRSTKLEDSAMYFCASRPDSPNTEAFFGQGTRLTVV.